The next 20 T cell receptor beta chains were all read from a single sample in a study of OX40 agonist ivuxolimab in advanced cancers. The table came from immunoSEQ multiplex PCR; TCRdb's copy has only in-frame clones and leaves some out. The sample carries 100,000 to 150,000 clones, 85% to 95% recorded once. The specimen comprised CD4+ or CD8+ T cells sorted from blood, sampled in a trial of the OX40 agonist ivuxolimab. The receptors shown here come from an adult with an advanced solid tumor such as melanoma, head and neck, liver or kidney cancer.

The V gene is TRBV10-3, the J gene TRBJ2-1; D call uncertain. The V gene lost 4 bases and the J gene lost 7 bases, with 8 bases spanning the gap. The CDR3 contains 12 residues. Germline V CDR1 and CDR2: ENHRY, SYGVKD. Written as DNA, the CDR3 is TGTGCCATCAGTGGAAACACGAATGAGCAGTTCTTC. The encoded protein is CAISGNTNEQFF.

The chain joins TRBV14 to TRBJ1-3, with D possibly matching TRBD1 (6 bases). The CDR3 loop spans 13 amino acids. In germline, CDR1 is SGHDN, CDR2 FVKESK. The V end was cut by 5 bases, the J end by 10 bases, with 15 bases between. CDR3 region: CASSDNRGTTIYF. The DNA of the CDR3 is TGTGCCAGCAGCGATAATAGGGGGACAACCATATATTTT.

This chain uses TRBV6-1 with TRBJ2-5, with 14 bases fitting TRBD2. The V segment lost 2 bases and the J segment 4 bases; nucleotides outside the gene matches: 6. The germline V gene has CDR1 MNHNS and CDR2 SASEGT. The CDR3 extends over 17 amino acids. The CDR3 sequence is CASSENTGTSGRETQYF. DNA for the CDR3: TGTGCCAGCAGTGAAAATACAGGGACTAGCGGGAGAGAGACCCAGTACTTC.

The V and J genes are TRBV10-3 and TRBJ2-6, with D unresolved. Trimming took 6 bases from V and 2 from J, leaving 8 bases between them. The CDR3 runs to 14 residues. CDR1 and CDR2 from the germline V gene are ENHRY and SYGVKD. The CDR3 is CAISGRAGANVLTF. The CDR3 DNA is TGTGCCATCAGCGGTCGAGCTGGGGCCAACGTCCTGACTTTC.

The gene calls are TRBV28 and TRBJ2-3, with TRBD2 matching 9 bases. Per germline, CDR1 MDHEN and CDR2 SYDVKM. V was pared by 8 bases and J by 2 bases, with 8 bases of the junction left unmatched. The CDR3 is 15 amino acids. CDR3 residues: CASGGAGGPTDTQYF. In nucleotides, the CDR3 is TGTGCCAGCGGAGGAGCGGGAGGCCCCACAGATACGCAGTATTTT.

The CDR3 reads CASNPGQGSEKLFF. The CDR3 nucleotides read TGTGCCAGCAATCCGGGACAGGGAAGCGAAAAACTGTTTTTT. The chain combines TRBV11-2 with TRBJ1-4; TRBD1 matches at 9 bases. Looked up from germline, CDR1 is SGHAT and CDR2 is FQNNGV. The V gene end was trimmed by 7 bases and the J gene end by 8 bases; junction bases not matched to a gene: 8. The CDR3 is made up of 14 amino acids.

The rearrangement joins TRBV6-1 to TRBJ2-3, with D possibly being TRBD2 (6 bases). Germline V CDR1 and CDR2: MNHNS, SASEGT. The V and J ends lost 8 bases and 8 bases respectively, with 20 bases between them. CDR3 length: 14 residues. The CDR3 nucleotides read TGTGCCAGCTTCCGCGGGACTTCGGGCCTTACGCAGTATTTT. This sequence encodes CASFRGTSGLTQYF.

This chain uses TRBV13 with TRBJ2-2, with D possibly being TRBD2 (6 bases). CDR3 length: 17 residues. The germline gives CDR1 PRHDT, CDR2 FYEKMQ (reference sequence). V gave up 5 bases and J gave up 0 bases, with 16 bases separating them. This CDR3 is CASSQNSGTPNTGELFF. CDR3 bases: TGTGCCAGCAGCCAAAACAGTGGGACTCCGAACACCGGGGAGCTGTTTTTT.

This clone has just one count. This chain links TRBV7-9 with TRBJ2-7; 7 nucleotides align to TRBD1. With V trimmed by 6 bases and J by 6 bases, 14 bases remained unmatched. The CDR3 spans 15 residues. Germline values: CDR1 SEHNR, CDR2 FQNEAQ (reference sequence). For the CDR3, the DNA is TGTGCCAGCAGTAAAGGGGGCGCCGGGACGGGCGAGCAGTACTTC. The encoded protein is CASSKGGAGTGEQYF.

The V gene is TRBV28, the J gene TRBJ1-5, with D possibly matching TRBD1 (5 bases). The CDR3 covers 14 residues. Germline-derived CDR1 and CDR2 are MDHEN and SYDVKM. Trimming shortened V by 2 bases and J by 7 bases, and 12 bases separated the two germline ends. The CDR3, as DNA: TGTGCCAGCAGTTTAATCCAGGGAGACCAGCCCCAGCATTTT. This translates into CASSLIQGDQPQHF.

This clone was counted between two and nine times. CDR3 DNA: TGTGCCAGCAGCGTATCGGCCGGGACCTCTTTCGACGAGCAGTACTTC. Protein: CASSVSAGTSFDEQYF. The V gene is TRBV9, the J gene TRBJ2-7; the D gene could be TRBD1 or TRBD2 (5 bases each). The CDR3 contains 16 residues. Germline loops: CDR1 SGDLS, CDR2 YYNGEE. The V end was cut by 1 base, the J end by 5 bases, with 19 bases between.

This clone showed up just a few times. V and J are TRBV2 and TRBJ2-7; 8 nucleotides align to TRBD2. Germline CDR1 reads SNHLY; CDR2 reads FYNNEI. CDR3 length: 14 amino acids. J lost 6 bases, V lost 6 bases, and 10 bases had no gene match. CDR3 residues: CASRASGRGGEQYF. The DNA for the CDR3 is TGTGCCAGCAGAGCCAGCGGGAGAGGAGGCGAGCAGTACTTC.

V is TRBV6-5 and J is TRBJ1-2, with TRBD1 as a possible D gene (5 bases). The CDR3 is 13 residues long. Germline values: CDR1 MNHEY, CDR2 SVGAGI. Trimming cost V 6 bases and J 7 bases, with 15 bases left between them. The CDR3 sequence: CASRTGTSTGYTF. In DNA form, the CDR3 reads TGTGCCAGCAGAACCGGGACGTCAACTGGCTACACCTTC.

This clone is a singleton in its sample. V and J are TRBV6-6 and TRBJ1-5; 11 bases agree with TRBD1. CDR3 length: 15 residues. Trimming took 6 bases from V and 5 from J; bases not matched to a gene: 6. Germline values: CDR1 MNHNY, CDR2 SVGAGI (reference sequence). CDR3 protein: CASSFGQGAYQPQHF. CDR3 DNA: TGTGCCAGCAGCTTCGGACAGGGGGCTTATCAGCCCCAGCATTTT.

The chain recombines TRBV10-3 with TRBJ1-5, with D possibly TRBD1 on 5 matching bases. CDR3 length: 14 residues. Looked up from germline, CDR1 is ENHRY and CDR2 is SYGVKD. The V end was cut by 6 bases, the J end by 0 bases, with 9 bases between. This chain's CDR3 is CAIRDTYSNQPQHF. The CDR3 DNA follows: TGTGCCATCAGGGACACTTATAGCAATCAGCCCCAGCATTTT.

This clone was seen only once. The chain joins TRBV7-8 to TRBJ2-3; 8 nucleotides agree with TRBD2. The CDR3 is 16 residues long. Germline loops: CDR1 SGHVS, CDR2 FQNEAQ. J was trimmed by 3 bases and V by 2 bases; bases with no gene match: 7. This chain's CDR3 is CASSLMSGSQTDTQYF. The CDR3 DNA reads as TGTGCCAGCAGCTTAATGAGCGGGAGTCAGACAGATACGCAGTATTTT. Using reference TRBV7-8 and TRBJ2-3 for the parts outside the CDR3, the full variable domain is GAGVSQSPRYKVAKRGQDVALRCDPISGHVSLFWYQQALGQGPEFLTYFQNEAQLDKSGLPSDRFFAERPEGSVSTLKIQRTQQEDSAVYLCASSLMSGSQTDTQYFGPGTRLTVL.

The rearrangement uses TRBV18 and TRBJ1-6; TRBD1 matches 7 bases. The V segment lost 5 bases and the J segment 3 bases; nucleotides outside the gene matches: 4. The CDR3 consists of 15 residues. Looked up from germline, CDR1 is KGHSH and CDR2 is LQKENI. The CDR3 here is CASSVGQNYNSPLHF. The CDR3 nucleotides read TGTGCCAGCTCAGTGGGACAGAACTATAATTCACCCCTCCACTTT. The whole variable domain, remainder taken from reference TRBV18 and TRBJ1-6, is NAGVMQNPRHLVRRRGQEARLRCSPMKGHSHVYWYRQLPEEGLKFMVYLQKENIIDESGMPKERFSAEFPKEGPSILRIQQVVRGDSAAYFCASSVGQNYNSPLHFGNGTRLTVT.

This chain connects TRBV6-5 to TRBJ1-1; D perhaps matches TRBD1 (5 bases). The V end was cut by 8 bases, the J end by 2 bases, with 12 bases between. Germline V CDR1 and CDR2: MNHEY, SVGAGI. CDR3 length equals 13 residues. CDR3 nucleotides: TGTGCCAGCCGTCGGGACGGAAACACTGAAGCTTTCTTT. Translated, it gives CASRRDGNTEAFF.

V gene TRBV19 combines with J gene TRBJ1-5; no reliable D call. From germline, CDR1 is LNHDA and CDR2 SQIVND (reference sequence). Trimming stripped 11 bases from V and 5 bases from J, with 16 bases between. The CDR3 runs to 13 residues. The CDR3 protein is CASEADRYQPQHF. The CDR3 nucleotides read TGTGCCTCCGAGGCGGATCGGTATCAGCCCCAGCATTTT.

The rearrangement uses TRBV19 and TRBJ1-3, with no clear D. The CDR3 is 14 amino acids. CDR1 is LNHDA, CDR2 SQIVND, per germline (reference sequence). V was clipped by 2 bases and J by 0 bases, with 5 bases between them. CDR3 DNA sequence: TGTGCCAGTAGTATAATGTCCTCTGGAAACACCATATATTTT. It encodes CASSIMSSGNTIYF.